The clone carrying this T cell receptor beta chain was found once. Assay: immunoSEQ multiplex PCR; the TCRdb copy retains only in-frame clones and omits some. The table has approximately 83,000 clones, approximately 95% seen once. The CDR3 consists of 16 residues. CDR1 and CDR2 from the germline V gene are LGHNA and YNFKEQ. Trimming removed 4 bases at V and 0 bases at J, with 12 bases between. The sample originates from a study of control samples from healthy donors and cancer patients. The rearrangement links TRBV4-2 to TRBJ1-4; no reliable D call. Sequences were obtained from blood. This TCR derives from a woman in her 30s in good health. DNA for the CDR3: TGTGCCAGCAGCCCTAAAACATCCTCAACTAATGAAAAACTGTTTTTT. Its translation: CASSPKTSSTNEKLFF.